The 2 T cell receptor beta chains below come from one sample, sequenced in a study of identical twins. Each CDR3 protein is one row after TCRdb ran MiXCR on the 5' RACE reads. The table shows roughly 1.6 million distinct CDR3 sequences, with under 35% occurring only once. Sequences were obtained from cord blood. The source of these receptors is a newborn girl in good health.

CDR3 region: CSASDTFRAQPQHF. As DNA, the CDR3 is TGCAGTGCCTCTGACACTTTTAGGGCTCAGCCCCAGCATTTT. V gene TRBV20-1 combines with J gene TRBJ1-5; D ambiguous. Germline CDR1 DFQATT, CDR2 SNEGSKA (reference sequence). The CDR3 extends over 14 amino acids. V gave up 6 bases and J gave up 6 bases, with 18 bases separating them.

This clonotype was seen a handful of times. CDR3 in amino acids: CASSLRHLNLNYGYTF. The CDR3 DNA reads as TGTGCCAGCAGTTTGAGACATCTGAATCTTAACTATGGCTACACCTTC. The rearrangement links TRBV12-3 or TRBV12-4 to TRBJ1-2; D gene unclear. CDR3 length: 16 amino acids. Trimming stripped 3 bases from V and 1 base from J, with 15 bases between.